This TCR beta chain originates from a study of blood T cell repertoires in COVID-19. Germline V gene data show CDR1 as SGHRS and CDR2 as YFSETQ. CDR3 length: 15 amino acids. Trimming removed 3 bases from V and 0 bases from J; junction bases left unmatched: 2. Profiled with immunoSEQ multiplex PCR; TCRdb holds only in-frame clones, not every one. The sample holds 200,000 or so clones; 88% are singletons and the top ten take roughly 2%. This clone was counted a single time. This TCR was recovered from a man between 65 and 79 years old with active or convalescent COVID-19. Sample: peripheral blood. The chain couples TRBV5-1 to TRBJ2-3; 9 bases are a match to TRBD2. The CDR3 coding sequence is TGCGCCAGCAGCTCTAGCGGGACCAGCACAGATACGCAGTATTTT. Its translation: CASSSSGTSTDTQYF.